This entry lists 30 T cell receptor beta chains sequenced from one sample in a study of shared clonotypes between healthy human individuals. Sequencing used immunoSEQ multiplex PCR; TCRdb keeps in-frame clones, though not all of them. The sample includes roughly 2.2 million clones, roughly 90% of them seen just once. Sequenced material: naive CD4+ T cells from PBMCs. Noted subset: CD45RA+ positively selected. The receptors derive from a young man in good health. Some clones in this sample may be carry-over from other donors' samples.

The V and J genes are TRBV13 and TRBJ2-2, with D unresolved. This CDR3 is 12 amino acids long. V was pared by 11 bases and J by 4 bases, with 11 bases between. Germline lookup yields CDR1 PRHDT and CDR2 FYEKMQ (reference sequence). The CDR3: CARGGGTGELFF. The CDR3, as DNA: TGTGCCCGCGGCGGTGGCACCGGGGAGCTGTTTTTT.

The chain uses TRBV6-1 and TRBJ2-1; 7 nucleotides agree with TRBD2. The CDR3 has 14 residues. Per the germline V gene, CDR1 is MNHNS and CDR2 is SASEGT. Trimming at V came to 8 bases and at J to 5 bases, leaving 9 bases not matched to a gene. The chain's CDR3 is CASLLVRGDNEQFF. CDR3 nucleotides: TGTGCCAGCCTCCTCGTTCGGGGGGACAATGAGCAGTTCTTC.

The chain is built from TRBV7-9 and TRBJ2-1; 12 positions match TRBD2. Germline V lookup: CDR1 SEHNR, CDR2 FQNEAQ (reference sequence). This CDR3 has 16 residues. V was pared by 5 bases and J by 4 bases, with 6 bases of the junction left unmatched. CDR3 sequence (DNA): TGTGCCAGCAGCGAGACTAGCGGGAGTTTATACAATGAGCAGTTCTTC. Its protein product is CASSETSGSLYNEQFF.

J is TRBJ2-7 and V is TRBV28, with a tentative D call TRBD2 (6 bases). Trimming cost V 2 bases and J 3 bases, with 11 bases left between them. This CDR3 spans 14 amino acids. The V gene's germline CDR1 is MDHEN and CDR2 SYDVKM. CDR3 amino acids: CASSLPSGYYEQYF. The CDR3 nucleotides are TGTGCCAGCAGTTTACCCAGCGGGTACTACGAGCAGTACTTC.

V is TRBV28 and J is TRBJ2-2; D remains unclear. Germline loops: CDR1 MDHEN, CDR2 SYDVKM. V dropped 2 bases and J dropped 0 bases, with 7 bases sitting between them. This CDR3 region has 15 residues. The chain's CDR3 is CASSLTRPNTGELFF. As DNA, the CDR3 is TGTGCCAGCAGTTTAACTCGTCCGAACACCGGGGAGCTGTTTTTT.

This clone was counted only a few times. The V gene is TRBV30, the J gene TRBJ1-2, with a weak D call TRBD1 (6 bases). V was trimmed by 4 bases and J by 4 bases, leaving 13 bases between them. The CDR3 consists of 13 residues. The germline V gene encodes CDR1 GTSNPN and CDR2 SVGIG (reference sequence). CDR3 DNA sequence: TGTGCCTGGACCGCGGGGGGCACCTATGGCTACACCTTC. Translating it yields CAWTAGGTYGYTF.

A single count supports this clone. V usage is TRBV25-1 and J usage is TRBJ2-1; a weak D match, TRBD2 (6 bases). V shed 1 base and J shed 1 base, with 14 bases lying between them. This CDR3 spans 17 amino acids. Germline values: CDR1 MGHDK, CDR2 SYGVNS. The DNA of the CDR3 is TGTGCCAGCAGTGAATTTCCGGGAGTTGGATCCTACAATGAGCAGTTCTTC. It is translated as CASSEFPGVGSYNEQFF.

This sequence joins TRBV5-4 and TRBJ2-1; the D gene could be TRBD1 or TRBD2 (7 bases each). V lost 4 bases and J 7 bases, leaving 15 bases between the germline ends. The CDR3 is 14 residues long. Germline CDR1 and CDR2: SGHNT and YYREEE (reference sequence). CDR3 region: CASSGSGTANEQFF. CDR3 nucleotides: TGTGCCAGCAGCGGGAGCGGGACAGCAAATGAGCAGTTCTTC.

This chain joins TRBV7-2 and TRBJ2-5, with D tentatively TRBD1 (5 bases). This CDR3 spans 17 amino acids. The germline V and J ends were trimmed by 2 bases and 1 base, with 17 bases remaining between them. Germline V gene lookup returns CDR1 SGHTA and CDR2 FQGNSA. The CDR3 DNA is TGTGCCAGCAGCTTAATAGGCGACAGACCCATCCAAGAGACCCAGTACTTC. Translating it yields CASSLIGDRPIQETQYF.

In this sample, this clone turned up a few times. The CDR3 bases are TGTGCCATCATGTCGGGACACGGCACTGAAGCTTTCTTT. Protein: CAIMSGHGTEAFF. This chain uses TRBV10-3 with TRBJ1-1; TRBD1 might be the D (6 bases). The CDR3 is 13 amino acids. V dropped 7 bases and J dropped 4 bases, with 13 bases sitting between them. In germline, CDR1 is ENHRY, CDR2 SYGVKD.

CDR3 sequence: CASSPTAVDEQYF. Here the CDR3 DNA reads TGTGCCAGCTCACCCACAGCGGTAGACGAGCAGTACTTC. The chain uses TRBV18 and TRBJ2-7; a possible D gene is TRBD2 (5 bases). The V gene's germline CDR1 is KGHSH and CDR2 LQKENI. The CDR3 is made up of 13 amino acids. The V end was cut by 3 bases, the J end by 5 bases, with 11 bases between. Full variable domain (remainder filled in from reference TRBV18 and TRBJ2-7): NAGVMQNPRHLVRRRGQEARLRCSPMKGHSHVYWYRQLPEEGLKFMVYLQKENIIDESGMPKERFSAEFPKEGPSILRIQQVVRGDSAAYFCASSPTAVDEQYFGPGTRLTVT.

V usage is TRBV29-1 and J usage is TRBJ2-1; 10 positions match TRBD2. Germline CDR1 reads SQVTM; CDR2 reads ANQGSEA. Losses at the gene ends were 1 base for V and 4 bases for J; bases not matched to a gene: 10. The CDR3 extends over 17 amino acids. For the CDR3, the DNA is TGCAGCGTTGAAGCTACCGGGACTAGCGTCGTTTACAATGAGCAGTTCTTC. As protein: CSVEATGTSVVYNEQFF.

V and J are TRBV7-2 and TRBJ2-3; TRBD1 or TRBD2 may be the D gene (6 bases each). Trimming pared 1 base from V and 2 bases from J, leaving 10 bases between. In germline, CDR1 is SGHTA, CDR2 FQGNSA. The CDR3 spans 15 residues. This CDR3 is CASSLEGGYTDTQYF. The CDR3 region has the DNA TGTGCCAGCAGCTTAGAGGGGGGATACACAGATACGCAGTATTTT.

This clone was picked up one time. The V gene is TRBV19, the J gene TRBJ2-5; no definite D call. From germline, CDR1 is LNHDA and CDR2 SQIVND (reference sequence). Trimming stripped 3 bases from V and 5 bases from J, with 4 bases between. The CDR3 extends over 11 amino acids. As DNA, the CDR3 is TGTGCCAGTAGTATGTTGGAGACCCAGTACTTC. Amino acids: CASSMLETQYF.

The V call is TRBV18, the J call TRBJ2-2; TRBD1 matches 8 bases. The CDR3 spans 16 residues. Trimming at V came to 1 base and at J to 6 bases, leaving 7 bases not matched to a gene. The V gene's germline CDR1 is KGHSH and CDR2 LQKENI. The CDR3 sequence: CASSPRAGGDSGELFF. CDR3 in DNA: TGTGCCAGCTCACCACGGGCAGGGGGCGATTCCGGGGAGCTGTTTTTT.

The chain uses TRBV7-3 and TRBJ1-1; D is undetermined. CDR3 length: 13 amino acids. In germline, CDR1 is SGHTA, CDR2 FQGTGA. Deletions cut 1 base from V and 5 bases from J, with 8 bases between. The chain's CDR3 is CASSLNTQTEAFF. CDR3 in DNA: TGTGCCAGCAGCTTAAATACTCAGACTGAAGCTTTCTTT.

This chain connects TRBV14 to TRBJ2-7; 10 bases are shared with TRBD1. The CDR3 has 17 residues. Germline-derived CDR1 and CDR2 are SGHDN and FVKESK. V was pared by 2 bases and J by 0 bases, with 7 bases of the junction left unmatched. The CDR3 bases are TGTGCCAGCAGCCAACAGAGGGACAGGGGAAACTCCTACGAGCAGTACTTC. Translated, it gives CASSQQRDRGNSYEQYF.

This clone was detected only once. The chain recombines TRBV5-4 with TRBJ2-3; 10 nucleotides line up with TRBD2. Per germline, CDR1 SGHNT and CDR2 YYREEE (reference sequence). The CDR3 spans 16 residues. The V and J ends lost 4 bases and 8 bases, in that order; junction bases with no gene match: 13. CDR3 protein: CASSTTLAGVGSTQYF. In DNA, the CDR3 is TGTGCCAGCAGCACCACCCTAGCGGGAGTGGGGAGTACGCAGTATTTT.

The CDR3 region has the DNA TGTGCCAGCAGCTCCACTCGGATGTGGTTCTTC. This encodes CASSSTRMWFF. The V gene is TRBV5-6, the J gene TRBJ2-1; no clear D. The CDR3 has 11 amino acids. Trimming took off 3 bases at V and 15 bases at J, with 13 bases between the two ends. Germline V lookup: CDR1 SGHDT, CDR2 YYEEEE.

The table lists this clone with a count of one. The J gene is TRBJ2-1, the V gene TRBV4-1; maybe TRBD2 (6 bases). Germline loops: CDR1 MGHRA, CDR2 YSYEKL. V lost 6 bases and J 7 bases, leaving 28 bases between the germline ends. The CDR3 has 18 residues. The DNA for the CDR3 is TGCGCCAGCAGTCCGGGGGTAGGAGGTATCGAGTATGGGAATGAGCAGTTCTTC. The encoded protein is CASSPGVGGIEYGNEQFF.

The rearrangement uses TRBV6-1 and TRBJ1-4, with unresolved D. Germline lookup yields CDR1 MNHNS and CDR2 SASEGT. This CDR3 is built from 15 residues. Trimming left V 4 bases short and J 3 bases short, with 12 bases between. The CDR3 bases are TGTGCCAGCAGTGTCTCGCAGGTTCCTAATGAAAAACTGTTTTTT. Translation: CASSVSQVPNEKLFF.

The CDR3 here is CASSSHLGPDTQYF. The CDR3 bases are TGTGCCAGCAGCTCGCATCTGGGCCCAGATACGCAGTATTTT. The chain combines TRBV7-9 with TRBJ2-3; D remains ambiguous. CDR3 length: 14 residues. CDR1 and CDR2 (germline): SEHNR, FQNEAQ (reference sequence). Deletions cut 4 bases from V and 4 bases from J, with 12 bases between. The variable domain in full, completed from reference TRBV7-9 and TRBJ2-3, reads DTGVSQNPRHKITKRGQNVTFRCDPISEHNRLYWYRQTLGQGPEFLTYFQNEAQLEKSRLLSDRFSAERPKGSFSTLEIQRTEQGDSAMYLCASSSHLGPDTQYFGPGTRLTVL.

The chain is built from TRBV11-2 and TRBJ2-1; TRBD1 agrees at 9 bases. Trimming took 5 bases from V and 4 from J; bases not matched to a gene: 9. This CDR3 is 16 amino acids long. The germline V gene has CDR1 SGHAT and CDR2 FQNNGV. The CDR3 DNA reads TGTGCCAGCAGCCCCCGTCGACAGGGGGTTTACAATGAGCAGTTCTTC. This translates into CASSPRRQGVYNEQFF.

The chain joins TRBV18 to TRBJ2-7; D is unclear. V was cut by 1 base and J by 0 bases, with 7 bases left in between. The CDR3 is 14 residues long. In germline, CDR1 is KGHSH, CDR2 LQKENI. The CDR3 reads CASSPQQNSYEQYF. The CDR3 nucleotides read TGTGCCAGCTCACCACAGCAGAACTCCTACGAGCAGTACTTC.

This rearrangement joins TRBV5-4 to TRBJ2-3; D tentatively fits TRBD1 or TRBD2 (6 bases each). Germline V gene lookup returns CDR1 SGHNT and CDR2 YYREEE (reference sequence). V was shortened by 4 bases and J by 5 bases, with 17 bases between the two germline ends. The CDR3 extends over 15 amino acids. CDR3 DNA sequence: TGTGCCAGCAGCGAGGGGGGCCTAGCCAAAGATACGCAGTATTTT. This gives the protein CASSEGGLAKDTQYF.

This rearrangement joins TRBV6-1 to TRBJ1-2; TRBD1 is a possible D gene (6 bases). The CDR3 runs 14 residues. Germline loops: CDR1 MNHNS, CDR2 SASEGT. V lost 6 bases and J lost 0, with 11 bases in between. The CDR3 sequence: CASRPGHPNYGYTF. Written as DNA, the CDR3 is TGTGCCAGCAGGCCGGGACACCCTAACTATGGCTACACCTTC.

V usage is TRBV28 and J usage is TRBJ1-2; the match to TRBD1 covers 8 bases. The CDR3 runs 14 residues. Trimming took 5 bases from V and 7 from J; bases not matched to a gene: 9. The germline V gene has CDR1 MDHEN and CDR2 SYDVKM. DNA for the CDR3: TGTGCCAGCAGTACCAAGCTTACAGGGGGTGGCTACACCTTC. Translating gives CASSTKLTGGGYTF.

The CDR3 here is CASSLAGIGNQPQHF. The CDR3 DNA reads as TGTGCCAGCAGCTTAGCCGGGATCGGCAATCAGCCCCAGCATTTT. V usage is TRBV7-8 and J usage is TRBJ1-5, with no clear D. V was shortened by 0 bases and J by 2 bases, with 8 bases between the two germline ends. Germline V gene sequence: CDR1 SGHVS, CDR2 FQNEAQ. This CDR3 is 15 amino acids long.

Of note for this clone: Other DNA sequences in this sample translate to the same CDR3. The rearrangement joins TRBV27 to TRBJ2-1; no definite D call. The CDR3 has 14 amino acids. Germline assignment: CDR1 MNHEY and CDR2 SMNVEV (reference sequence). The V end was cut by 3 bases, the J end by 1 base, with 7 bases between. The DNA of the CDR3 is TGTGCCAGCAGTTTTAGTGGGTCCTACAATGAGCAGTTCTTC. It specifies CASSFSGSYNEQFF.

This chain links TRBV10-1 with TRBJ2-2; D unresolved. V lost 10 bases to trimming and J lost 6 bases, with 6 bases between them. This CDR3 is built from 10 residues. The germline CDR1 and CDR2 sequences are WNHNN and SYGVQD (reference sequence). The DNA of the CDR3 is TGCGCCACCTCCCCCGGGGAGCTGTTTTTT. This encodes CATSPGELFF.